One sample yielded the 8 T cell receptor beta chains listed below, sequenced in a study of identifying expanded T cells in peripheral blood. The data were produced by immunoSEQ multiplex PCR, yet TCRdb's version contains in-frame clones alone and is incomplete. The sample yields around 60,000 clones, over 75% seen once. Sequenced input: blood. Every receptor here comes from a person aged 18-70 years in good health.

This sequence joins TRBV5-6 and TRBJ1-1, with D unclear. V lost 0 bases to trimming and J lost 4 bases, with 7 bases between them. The CDR3 consists of 13 residues. Germline V gene lookup returns CDR1 SGHDT and CDR2 YYEEEE. The DNA for the CDR3 is TGTGCCAGCAGCTTGGTTGTGGGCACTGAAGCTTTCTTT. It encodes CASSLVVGTEAFF.

The chain employs TRBV9 and TRBJ2-3; possible D gene TRBD1, 8 bases. V shed 3 bases and J shed 4 bases, with 21 bases lying between them. This CDR3 contains 17 residues. In germline, CDR1 is SGDLS, CDR2 YYNGEE. The CDR3 region is CASSGRGEGQGPDTQYF. The CDR3, as DNA: TGTGCCAGCAGCGGTCGGGGGGAAGGACAGGGACCAGATACGCAGTATTTT.

The chain carries TRBV13 and TRBJ1-1, with 12 bases identical to TRBD1. V trimming: 5 bases; J trimming: 11 bases; junction bases outside the gene matches: 12. The CDR3 spans 15 residues. The germline V gene encodes CDR1 PRHDT and CDR2 FYEKMQ (reference sequence). The DNA of the CDR3 is TGTGCCAGCAGCGAACGGGGACAGGGGGCTCCGCGGGCTTTCTTT. Encoded protein: CASSERGQGAPRAFF.

The table lists this clone with a few counts. This chain uses TRBV10-3 with TRBJ2-7; TRBD1 matches at 8 bases. With 0 bases clipped from V and 1 base from J, the junction kept 5 bases outside the gene matches. The CDR3 is 16 amino acids. CDR1 is ENHRY, CDR2 SYGVKD, per germline. The CDR3 bases are TGTGCCATCAGTGAGTCGGTGGACAGGGTATCCTACGAGCAGTACGTC. It yields the protein CAISESVDRVSYEQYV.

The genes are TRBV19 and TRBJ2-3; TRBD1 or TRBD2 may be the D gene (5 bases each). Trimming cost V 7 bases and J 5 bases, with 16 bases left between them. CDR3 length: 14 amino acids. CDR1 is LNHDA and CDR2 is SQIVND in the germline V gene (reference sequence). The CDR3 reads CASKLGENEDTQYF. In DNA form, the CDR3 reads TGTGCCAGTAAATTGGGGGAGAACGAAGATACGCAGTATTTT.

The CDR3 region is CASRGWATSIGTQYF. The CDR3 nucleotides read TGTGCCAGCAGGGGATGGGCCACTTCGATCGGGACCCAGTACTTC. This chain joins TRBV6-5 and TRBJ2-5; D call uncertain. The CDR3 loop spans 15 amino acids. V gave up 6 bases and J gave up 7 bases, with 21 bases separating them. Per the germline V gene, CDR1 is MNHEY and CDR2 is SVGAGI.

The chain is built from TRBV6-1 and TRBJ2-5; the match to TRBD2 covers 13 bases. Germline assignment: CDR1 MNHNS and CDR2 SASEGT. V lost 4 bases to trimming and J lost 5 bases; unmatched junction nucleotides: 10. The CDR3 covers 17 residues. Written as DNA, the CDR3 is TGTGCCAGCAGTGGCCCAACTAGCGGGGGGGCTGGGGAGACCCAGTACTTC. Translated, it gives CASSGPTSGGAGETQYF.

This chain uses TRBV6-4 with TRBJ1-4; no clear D gene. The germline V and J ends were trimmed by 3 bases and 8 bases, with 7 bases remaining between them. Germline values: CDR1 MRHNA, CDR2 SNTAGT. The CDR3 spans 12 residues. The CDR3 DNA reads TGTGCCAGCAGTGATTCCGGGGAAAAACTGTTTTTT. It codes for CASSDSGEKLFF.